This T cell receptor beta chain was sequenced during a study of circulating and synovial CD4+ cells in juvenile arthritis. General study results and limits: T cell genome counts differed by at least an order of magnitude between CPL and CD4 samples.

Concerning this clone itself: The target antigen is unknown.

The CDR3 consists of 13 residues. CDR1 is SGHAT and CDR2 is FQDESV in the germline V gene (reference sequence). The V segment lost 1 base and the J segment 6 bases; nucleotides outside the gene matches: 0. Libraries were prepared by immunoSEQ multiplex PCR; TCRdb keeps only in-frame clonotypes and omits some of them. The sample consists of 34,000 or so clones, just under 95% of them appearing once. This chain links TRBV11-1 with TRBJ2-7; 10 positions agree with TRBD1. Sequenced input: CD4+ T cells from blood. This TCR was recovered from a human donor with juvenile idiopathic arthritis. In nucleotides, the CDR3 is TGTGCCAGCAGCTTAGGGACAGGGGGCGAGCAGTACTTC. It codes for CASSLGTGGEQYF.